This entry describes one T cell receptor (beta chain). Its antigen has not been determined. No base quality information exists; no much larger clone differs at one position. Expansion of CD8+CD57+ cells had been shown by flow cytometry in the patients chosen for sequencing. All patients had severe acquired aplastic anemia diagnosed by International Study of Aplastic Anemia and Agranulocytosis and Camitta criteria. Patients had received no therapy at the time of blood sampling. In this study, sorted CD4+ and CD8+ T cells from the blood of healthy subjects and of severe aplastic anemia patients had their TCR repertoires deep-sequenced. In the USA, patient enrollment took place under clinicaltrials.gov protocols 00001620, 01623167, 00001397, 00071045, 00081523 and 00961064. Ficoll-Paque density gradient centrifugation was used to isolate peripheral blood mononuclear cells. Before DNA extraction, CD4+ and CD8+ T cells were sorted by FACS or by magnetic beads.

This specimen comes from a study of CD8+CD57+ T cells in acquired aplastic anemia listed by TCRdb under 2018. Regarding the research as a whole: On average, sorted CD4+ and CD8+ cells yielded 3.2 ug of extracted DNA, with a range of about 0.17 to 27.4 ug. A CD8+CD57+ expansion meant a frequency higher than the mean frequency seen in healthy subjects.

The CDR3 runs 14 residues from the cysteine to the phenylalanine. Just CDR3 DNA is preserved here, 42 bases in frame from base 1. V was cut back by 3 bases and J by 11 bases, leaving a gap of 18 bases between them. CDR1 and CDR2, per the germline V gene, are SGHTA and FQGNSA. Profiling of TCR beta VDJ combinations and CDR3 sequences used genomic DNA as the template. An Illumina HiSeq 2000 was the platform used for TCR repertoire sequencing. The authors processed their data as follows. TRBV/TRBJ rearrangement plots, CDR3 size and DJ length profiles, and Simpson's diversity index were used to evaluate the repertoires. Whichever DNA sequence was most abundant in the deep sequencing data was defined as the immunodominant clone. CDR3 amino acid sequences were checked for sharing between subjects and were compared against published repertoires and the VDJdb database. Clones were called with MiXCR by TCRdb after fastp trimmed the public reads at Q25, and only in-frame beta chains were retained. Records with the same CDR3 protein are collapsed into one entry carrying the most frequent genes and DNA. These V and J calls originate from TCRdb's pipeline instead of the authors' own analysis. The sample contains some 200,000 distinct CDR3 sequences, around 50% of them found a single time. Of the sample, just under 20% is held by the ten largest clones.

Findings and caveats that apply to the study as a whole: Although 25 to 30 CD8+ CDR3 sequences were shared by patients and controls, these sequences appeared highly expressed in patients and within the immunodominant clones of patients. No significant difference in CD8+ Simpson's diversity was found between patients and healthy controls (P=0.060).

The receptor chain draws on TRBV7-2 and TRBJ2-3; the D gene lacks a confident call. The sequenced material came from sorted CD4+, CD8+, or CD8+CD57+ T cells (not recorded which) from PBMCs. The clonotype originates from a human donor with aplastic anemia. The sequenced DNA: TGTGCCAGCAGCTTTGGGAATAAACACAATGAGCAGTATTTT. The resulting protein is CASSFGNKHNEQYF.